This T cell receptor (beta chain) was observed in a study of T and B cells in COVID-19 patients. On the study more broadly: The recovered patients had mostly mild to moderate COVID-19 with outpatient management. Overall study results and limits: Highly clonal in active COVID-19, TRB repertoires exceeded healthy-donor diversity and richness at recovery.

BIOMED2 TRB-A/B primer pools were used in multiplex TRB PCR. TCRdb ran MiXCR on the multiplex PCR reads and lists one entry per CDR3 protein. Among 13,000 to 15,000 distinct CDR3 sequences, about 30% were seen once, and the ten largest hold 6.8%. Worth noting for this clonotype: Its specificity is not known.

TRB was amplified from around 230-520 ng of blood genomic DNA. The CDR3 runs to 15 residues. J gave up 0 bases and V 5 bases, and 5 bases lay outside the gene matches. Germline V CDR1 and CDR2: SGHTA, FQGNSA. The chain combines TRBV7-2 with TRBJ2-3; TRBD1 matches at 7 bases. The sample comprised blood. The TCR was taken from a human donor who had recovered from COVID-19. CDR3 coding DNA: TGTGCCAGCAGCCGGGACAGCCTCAGCACAGATACGCAGTATTTT. Protein: CASSRDSLSTDTQYF.